This entry describes one T cell receptor (beta chain). Its antigen is currently not known. Base qualities are not at hand, and no much larger clone is one base apart. These data belong to a study of blood T cell repertoires in COVID-19 (dated by TCRdb to 2018 to 2021). The study in broad terms: Samples covering the acute and convalescent phases of COVID-19 were provided by collaborators in the United States, Italy and Spain. The prospective study material was composed of cDNA or gDNA derived from T cells, B-cell-depleted T cells, or PBMCs. Subjects who had been exposed to COVID-19, were actively infected with it, or had recovered from it provided the deeply sampled blood TCRbeta repertoires that made up the dataset. The repertoires were made available in a free public database intended to serve as a resource for research on the immune response to SARS-CoV-2. The samples were drawn from the first 160 participants of the ongoing ImmuneRACE study and from 1,200 or so subjects provided by 6 global collaborators. The sample metadata nearly always contained a de-identified subject ID, COVID-19 status, age in years and sex. Where available, HLA class I and class II types were obtained from metadata supplied by the sample provider rather than from assay-based typing.

Each collaborating institution followed its own protocols to collect whole blood in K2EDTA tubes. For TCRbeta analysis, collaborators shipped samples as frozen whole blood, isolated PBMCs, or DNA extracted from either of those sample types. Trimmed from V: 5 bases; trimmed from J: 3 bases; junction bases lacking a gene match: 3. The CDR3, from cysteine to phenylalanine, totals 13 residues. Only the CDR3 part of the read is kept: 39 bases, read in frame from the first base. The germline V gene sets CDR1 to SGHRS and CDR2 to YFSETQ. Overall study outcomes, separate from this receptor: How much clinical and demographic metadata was included differed by source and by participant, and the metadata was provided uncurated.

The immunoSEQ Assay, a bias-controlled multiplex PCR, was used to amplify TCRbeta CDR3 regions from genomic DNA. As for the original processing: The number of nucleated cells in each sample was estimated from the amplification of reference gene primers within the assay. To quantify the absolute abundance of each unique TCRbeta CDR3 rearrangement, sequence reads were collapsed and filtered. For each sample, productive Simpson clonality was calculated by taking the square root of Simpson's diversity index across productive rearrangements. This immuneACCESS table, as held by TCRdb, lists in-frame sequences with V and J called but not all clones. Of the missing ones, under half trace to an unresolved V gene in checked studies; the others have no known cause. V, J and clone size derive from that table, while D and trimming were established from the DNA sequence. The sample has about 210,000 clones on record, under 95% of them singletons. The top ten clonotypes cover roughly 1.2% of the sample.

Recombination joined TRBV5-1 with TRBJ2-5; 8 central bases correspond to TRBD2. This clonotype originated in a man aged 30-40 years with acute or convalescent COVID-19. Sequenced: peripheral blood. The CDR3 region: CASRKAGEETQYF. The nucleotide sequence is TGCGCCAGCAGGAAAGCGGGGGAAGAGACCCAGTACTTC. This CDR3, with the reference TRBV5-1 and TRBJ2-5 proteins standing in past its ends, gives the full variable domain KAGVTQTPRYLIKTRGQQVTLSCSPISGHRSVSWYQQTPGQGLQFLFEYFSETQRNKGNFPGRFSGRQFSNSRSEMNVSTLELGDSALYLCASRKAGEETQYFGPGTRLLVL.